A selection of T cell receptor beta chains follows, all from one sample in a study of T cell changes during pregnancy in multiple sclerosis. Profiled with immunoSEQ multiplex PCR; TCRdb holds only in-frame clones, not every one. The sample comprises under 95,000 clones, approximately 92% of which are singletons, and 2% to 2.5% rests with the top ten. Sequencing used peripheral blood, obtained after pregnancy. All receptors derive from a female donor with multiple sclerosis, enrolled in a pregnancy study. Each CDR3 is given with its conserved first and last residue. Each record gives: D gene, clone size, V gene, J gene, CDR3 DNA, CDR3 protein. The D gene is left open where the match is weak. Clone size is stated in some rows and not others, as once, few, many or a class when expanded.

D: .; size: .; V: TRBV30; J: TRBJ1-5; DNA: TGTGCCTGGAGTTTCGACAGCACGAATCAGCCCCAGCATTTT; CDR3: CAWSFDSTNQPQHF
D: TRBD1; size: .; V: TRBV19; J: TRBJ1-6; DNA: TGTGCCAGTACCAGAGAACAGGGGTCACCCCTCCACTTT; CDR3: CASTREQGSPLHF
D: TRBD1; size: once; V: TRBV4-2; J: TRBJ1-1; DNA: TGTGCCAGCAGCCTGGGGCAGGGGGTCTTTATCGGGGATATGAACACTGAAGCTTTCTTT; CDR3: CASSLGQGVFIGDMNTEAFF
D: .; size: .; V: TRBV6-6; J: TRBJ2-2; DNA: TGTGCCAGCAATAGAGGGACGAACACCGGGGAGCTGTTTTTT; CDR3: CASNRGTNTGELFF
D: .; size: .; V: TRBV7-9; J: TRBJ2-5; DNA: TGTGCCAGCAGCTTAGATGTTTTCGGGGAGCCAAGGACCCAGTACTTC; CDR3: CASSLDVFGEPRTQYF
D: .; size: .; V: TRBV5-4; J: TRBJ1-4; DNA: TGTGCCAGCAGCTTCGGAGGGCAGGGAGGTGAAAAACTGTTTTTT; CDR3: CASSFGGQGGEKLFF
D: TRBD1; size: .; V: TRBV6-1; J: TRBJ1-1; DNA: TGTGCCAGCAGTGAAGGACAGGGCTGGGGCACTGAAGCTTTCTTT; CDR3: CASSEGQGWGTEAFF
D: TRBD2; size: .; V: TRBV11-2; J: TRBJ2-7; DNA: TGTGCCAGCAGCGGTCTAGCGGGAGACCCCTACGAGCAGTACTTC; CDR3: CASSGLAGDPYEQYF
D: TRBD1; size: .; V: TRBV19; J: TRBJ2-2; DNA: TGTGCCACTGCCGGGACAGGGTACTCCGGGGAGCTGTTTTTT; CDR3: CATAGTGYSGELFF
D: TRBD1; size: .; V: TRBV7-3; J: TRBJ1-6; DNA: TGTGCCAGCAGCCAAGGACAGGGTGTAGGGTCACCCCTCCACTTT; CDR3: CASSQGQGVGSPLHF
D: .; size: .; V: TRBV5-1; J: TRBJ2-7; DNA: TGCGCCAGCAGCCTAGAACAGGCCTACGAGCAGTACTTC; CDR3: CASSLEQAYEQYF
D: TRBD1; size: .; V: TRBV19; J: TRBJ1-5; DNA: TGTGCCAGTAGTATCGGACAGGGGGCAGGAGGGCAGCCCCAGCATTTT; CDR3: CASSIGQGAGGQPQHF
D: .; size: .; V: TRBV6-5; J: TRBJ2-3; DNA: TGTGCCAGCAGGCAAACAGGGGGGGTGCCAGATACGCAGTATTTT; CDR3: CASRQTGGVPDTQYF
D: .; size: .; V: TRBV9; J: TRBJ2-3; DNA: TGTGCCAGCAGCGTAGCTGACTCCACAGATACGCAGTATTTT; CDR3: CASSVADSTDTQYF
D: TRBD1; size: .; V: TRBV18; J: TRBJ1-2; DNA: TGTGCCAGCTCACCTACAGGGGTCGATGGCTACACCTTC; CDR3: CASSPTGVDGYTF
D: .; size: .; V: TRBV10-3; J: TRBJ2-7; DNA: TGTGCCATCAGTGCAACCGGGACTCAGCCCTACGAGCAGTACTTC; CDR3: CAISATGTQPYEQYF
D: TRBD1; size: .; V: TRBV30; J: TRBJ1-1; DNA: TGTGCCTGGGCGGATATTGGACAGGGGGACACTGAAGCTTTCTTT; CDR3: CAWADIGQGDTEAFF
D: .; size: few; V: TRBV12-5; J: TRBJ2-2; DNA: TGTGCTAGTGGTCCGCAGTCAGGGGTTAGGTCCGGGGAGCTGTTTTTT; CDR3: CASGPQSGVRSGELFF
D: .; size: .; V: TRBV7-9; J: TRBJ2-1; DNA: TGTGCCAGCAGCTCTCCCCGCCGGGACACTCGCAATGAGCAGTTCTTC; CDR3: CASSSPRRDTRNEQFF
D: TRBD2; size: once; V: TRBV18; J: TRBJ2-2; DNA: TGTGCCAGCTCGCTCCTAGCGGGAGGGCCTGAAACCGGGGAGCTGTTTTTT; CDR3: CASSLLAGGPETGELFF
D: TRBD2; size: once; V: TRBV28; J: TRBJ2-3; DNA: TGTGCCAGCGGGGGACTAGCGGGAGGAACAGATACGCAGTATTTT; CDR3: CASGGLAGGTDTQYF
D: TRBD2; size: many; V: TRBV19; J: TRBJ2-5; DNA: TGTGCCAGTAGACTAGCGGGGGAGACCCAGTACTTC; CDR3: CASRLAGETQYF
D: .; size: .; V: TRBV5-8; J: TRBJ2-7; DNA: TGTGCCAGCAAACGGGTCTACGAGCAGTACTTC; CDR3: CASKRVYEQYF
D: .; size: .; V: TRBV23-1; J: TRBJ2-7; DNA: TGCGCCAGCAGTCAATCTTGGGGAGAGCCCTTCGACGAGCAGTACTTC; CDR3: CASSQSWGEPFDEQYF
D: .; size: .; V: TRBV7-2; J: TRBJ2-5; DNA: TGTGCCAGCAGCGTTAGATCCTACAGGGTCGGAGAGACCCAGTACTTC; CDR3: CASSVRSYRVGETQYF
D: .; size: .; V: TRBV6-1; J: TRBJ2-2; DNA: TGTGCCAGCAGTGAGATGCGTTCCACCGGGGAGCTGTTTTTT; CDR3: CASSEMRSTGELFF
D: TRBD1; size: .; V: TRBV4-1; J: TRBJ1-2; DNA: TGCGCCAGCAGCCAGGGTATCAACAGGGGTGACGATGGCTACACCTTC; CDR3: CASSQGINRGDDGYTF
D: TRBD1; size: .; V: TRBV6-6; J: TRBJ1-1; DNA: TGTGCCAGCAGTTACCAGGACAGGCCTCAAGCTTTCTTT; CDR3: CASSYQDRPQAFF
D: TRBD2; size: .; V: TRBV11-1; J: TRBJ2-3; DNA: TGTGCCAGCAGCTTAGGAAGAATGCTCCTAGCGGGAGACGCAGATACGCAGTATTTT; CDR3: CASSLGRMLLAGDADTQYF
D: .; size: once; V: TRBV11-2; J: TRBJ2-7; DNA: TGTGCCAGCAGCCCGCCAAGCTTCCCCTACGAGCAGTACTTC; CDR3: CASSPPSFPYEQYF
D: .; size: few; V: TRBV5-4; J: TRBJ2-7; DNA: TGTGCCAGCAGCTTGGCCAGTGGACAGTTGGGCGAGCAGTACTTC; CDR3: CASSLASGQLGEQYF
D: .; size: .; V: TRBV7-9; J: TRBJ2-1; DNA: TGTGCCAGCAGCCAGGGACACGATGAGCAGTTCTTC; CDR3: CASSQGHDEQFF
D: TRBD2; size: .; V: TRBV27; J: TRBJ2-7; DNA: TGTGCCAGCAGTTTAAGAGGTGGTAGCGGGAGCAGCTCCTACGAGCAGTACTTC; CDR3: CASSLRGGSGSSSYEQYF
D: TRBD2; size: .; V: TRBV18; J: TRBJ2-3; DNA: TGTGCCAGCTCCCTCCAACTAGCGAGCACAGATACGCAGTATTTT; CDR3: CASSLQLASTDTQYF
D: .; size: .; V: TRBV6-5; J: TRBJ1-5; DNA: TGTGCCAGCAGTTACGACGGGGATAGCAATCAGCCCCAGCATTTT; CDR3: CASSYDGDSNQPQHF
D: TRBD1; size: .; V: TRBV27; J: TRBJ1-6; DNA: TGTGCCAGCAGTTCCATGCAGGGGGCAGGTTCACCCCTCCACTTT; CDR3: CASSSMQGAGSPLHF
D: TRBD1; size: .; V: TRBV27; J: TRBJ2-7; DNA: TGTGCCAGCAGTACCTCTTGGGACAGGGCTGGAGAGCAGTACTTC; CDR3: CASSTSWDRAGEQYF